The T cell receptor beta chain under discussion was sequenced for a study of T-cell memory formation after mild COVID-19. Study-wide findings and caveats: Certain responding clones were present in pre-infection memory, suggesting participation of cross-reactive memory.

This clonotype occurred a few times. The target antigen is unknown. The authors produced TCR alpha and TCR beta cDNA libraries with sample barcodes and UMIs by 5'RACE using constant-segment primers. TCRdb independently ran MiXCR on the 5' RACE reads; one entry per CDR3 protein. The profile shows hundreds of thousands of distinct CDR3 sequences, more than 15% of them singletons. The specimen sequenced was PBMCs or a T cell subset sorted from them (not recorded which). The sequence came from an adult woman who had mild COVID-19 (a few samples of this study predate the infection). Cell type and time point are not known.

The CDR3 DNA reads TGCAGCGTTATGGTGACCCAAGAGACCCAGTACTTC. Protein: CSVMVTQETQYF. The chain is built from TRBV29-1 and TRBJ2-5; the D is unclear. CDR1 is SQVTM, CDR2 ANQGSEA, per germline. V was pared by 5 bases and J by 1 base, with 8 bases between. This CDR3 comprises 12 residues.